This TCR beta chain is drawn from a study of blood T cells in healthy people across ages. Study-level information: Template switching caught about one barcoded beta molecule for each two T cells.

This CDR3 spans 16 amino acids. In germline, CDR1 is LGHDT, CDR2 YNNKEL (reference sequence). V lost 3 bases and J 8 bases, leaving 22 bases between the germline ends. With a J-beta primer mix and a sample-barcoded 5' primer, a second PCR ran roughly 6 to 11 cycles. TCRdb called the 5' RACE reads again in MiXCR, with one record for every CDR3 protein. This table holds over 600,000 distinct CDR3 sequences, 21% found once. The V call is TRBV3-1, the J call TRBJ1-1, with D perhaps matching TRBD1 (5 bases). This TCR came from a man aged 70 or older in good health. Sequencing input: blood. The CDR3 DNA reads TGTGCCAGCAGCCACGAGAGAGTAAATTTCCGGGGGGAAGCTTTCTTT. Amino acid sequence: CASSHERVNFRGEAFF.